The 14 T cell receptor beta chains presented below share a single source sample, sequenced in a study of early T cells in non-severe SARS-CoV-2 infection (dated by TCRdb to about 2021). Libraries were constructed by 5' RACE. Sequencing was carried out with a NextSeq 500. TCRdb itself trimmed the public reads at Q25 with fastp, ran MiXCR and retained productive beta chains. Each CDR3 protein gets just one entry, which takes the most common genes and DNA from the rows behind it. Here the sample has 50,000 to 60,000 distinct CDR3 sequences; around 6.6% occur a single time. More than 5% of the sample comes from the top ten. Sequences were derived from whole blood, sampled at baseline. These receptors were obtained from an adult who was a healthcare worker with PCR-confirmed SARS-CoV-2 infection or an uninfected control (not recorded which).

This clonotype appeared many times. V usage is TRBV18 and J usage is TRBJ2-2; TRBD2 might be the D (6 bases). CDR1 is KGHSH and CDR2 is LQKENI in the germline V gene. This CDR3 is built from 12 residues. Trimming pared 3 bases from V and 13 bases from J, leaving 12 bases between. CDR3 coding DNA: TGTGCCAGCTCACCGATCCAGGAGGGGCTGTTTTTT. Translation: CASSPIQEGLFF.

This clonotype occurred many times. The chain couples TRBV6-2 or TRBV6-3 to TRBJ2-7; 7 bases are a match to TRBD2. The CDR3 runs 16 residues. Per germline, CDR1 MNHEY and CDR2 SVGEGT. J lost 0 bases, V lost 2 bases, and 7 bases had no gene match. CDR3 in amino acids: CASSYNERGPSYEQYF. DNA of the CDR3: TGTGCCAGCAGTTACAATGAGCGGGGCCCCTCCTACGAGCAGTACTTC.

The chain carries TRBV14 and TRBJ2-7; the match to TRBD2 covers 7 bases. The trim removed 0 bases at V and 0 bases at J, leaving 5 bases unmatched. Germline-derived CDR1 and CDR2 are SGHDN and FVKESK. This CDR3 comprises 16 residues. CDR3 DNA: TGTGCCAGCAGCCAAGAGCTAGCGGAAAGCTCCTACGAGCAGTACTTC. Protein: CASSQELAESSYEQYF.

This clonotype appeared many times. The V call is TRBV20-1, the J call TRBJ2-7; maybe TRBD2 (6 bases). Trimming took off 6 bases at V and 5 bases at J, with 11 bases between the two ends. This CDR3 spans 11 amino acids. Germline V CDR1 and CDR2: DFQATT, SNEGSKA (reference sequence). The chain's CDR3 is CSANRLDEQYF. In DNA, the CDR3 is TGCAGTGCGAACAGACTAGACGAGCAGTACTTC.

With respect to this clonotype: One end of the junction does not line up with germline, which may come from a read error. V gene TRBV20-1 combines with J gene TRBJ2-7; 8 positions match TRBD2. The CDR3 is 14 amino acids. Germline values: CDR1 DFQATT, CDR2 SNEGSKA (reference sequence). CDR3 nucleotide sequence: TGCAGTGCTCGAAGCGGGGGCAGGTCCTACGAGCAGTGCTTC. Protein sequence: CSARSGGRSYEQCF.

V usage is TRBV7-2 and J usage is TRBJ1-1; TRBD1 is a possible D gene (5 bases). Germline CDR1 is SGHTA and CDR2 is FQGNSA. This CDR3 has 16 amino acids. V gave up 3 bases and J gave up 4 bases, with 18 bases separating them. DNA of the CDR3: TGTGCCAGCAGCTTCGACAGACCCCTCGTTGGCACTGAAGCTTTCTTT. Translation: CASSFDRPLVGTEAFF.

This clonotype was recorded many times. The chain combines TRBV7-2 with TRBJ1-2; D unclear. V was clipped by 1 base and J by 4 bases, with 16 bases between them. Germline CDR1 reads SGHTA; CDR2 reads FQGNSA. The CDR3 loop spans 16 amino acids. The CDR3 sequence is CASSLGGIAGIYGYTF. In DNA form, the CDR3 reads TGTGCCAGCAGCTTAGGGGGAATCGCGGGCATCTATGGCTACACCTTC.

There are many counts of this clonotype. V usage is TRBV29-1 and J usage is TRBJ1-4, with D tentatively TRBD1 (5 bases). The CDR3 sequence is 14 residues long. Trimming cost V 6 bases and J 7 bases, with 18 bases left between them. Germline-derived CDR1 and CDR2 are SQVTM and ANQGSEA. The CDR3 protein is CSVGTGLPSEKLFF. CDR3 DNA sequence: TGCAGCGTCGGGACGGGATTACCAAGTGAAAAACTGTTTTTT.

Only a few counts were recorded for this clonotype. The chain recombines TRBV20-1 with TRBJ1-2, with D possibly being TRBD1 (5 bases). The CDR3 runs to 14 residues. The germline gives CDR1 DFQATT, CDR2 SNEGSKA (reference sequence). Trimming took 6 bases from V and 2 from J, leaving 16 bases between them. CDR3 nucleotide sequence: TGCAGTGCCACTACAGGACCCCAGAACTATGGCTACACCTTC. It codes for CSATTGPQNYGYTF.

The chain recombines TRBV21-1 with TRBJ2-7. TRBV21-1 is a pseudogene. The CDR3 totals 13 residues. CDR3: CASPWVRTYEQYF. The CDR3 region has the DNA TGTGCCAGCCCGTGGGTCAGGACCTACGAGCAGTACTTC.

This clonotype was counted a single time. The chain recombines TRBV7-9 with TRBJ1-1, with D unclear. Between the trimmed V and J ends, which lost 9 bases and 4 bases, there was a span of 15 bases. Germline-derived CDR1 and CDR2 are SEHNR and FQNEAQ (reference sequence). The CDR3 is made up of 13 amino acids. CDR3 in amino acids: CASYLGTATEAFF. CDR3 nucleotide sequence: TGTGCCAGTTACTTGGGTACTGCCACTGAAGCTTTCTTT.

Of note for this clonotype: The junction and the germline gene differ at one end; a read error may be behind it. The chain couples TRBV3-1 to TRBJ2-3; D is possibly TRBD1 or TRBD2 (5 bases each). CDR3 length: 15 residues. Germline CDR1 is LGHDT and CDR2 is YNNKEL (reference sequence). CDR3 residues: CASSQGPGAADTRYF. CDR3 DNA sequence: TGTGCCAGCAGCCAGGGACCGGGCGCCGCGGATACGCGGTATTTT.

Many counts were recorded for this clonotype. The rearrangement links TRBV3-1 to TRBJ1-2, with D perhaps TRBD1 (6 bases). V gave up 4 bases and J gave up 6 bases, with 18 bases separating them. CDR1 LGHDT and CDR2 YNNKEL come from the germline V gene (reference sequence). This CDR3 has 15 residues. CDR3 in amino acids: CASSPQGPSTNGYTF. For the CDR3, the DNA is TGTGCCAGCAGCCCCCAGGGGCCGAGCACCAATGGCTACACCTTC.

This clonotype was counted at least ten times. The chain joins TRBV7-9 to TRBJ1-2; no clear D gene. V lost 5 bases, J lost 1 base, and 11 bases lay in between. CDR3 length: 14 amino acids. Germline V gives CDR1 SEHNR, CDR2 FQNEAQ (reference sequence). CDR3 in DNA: TGTGCCAGCAGCACCGACACGTTTAACTATGGCTACACCTTC. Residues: CASSTDTFNYGYTF.